One sample yielded the 20 T cell receptor beta chains listed below, sequenced in a study of identical twins. TCRdb re-analysed the 5' RACE reads in MiXCR, keeping a single row per CDR3 protein. The sample comprises around 280,000 distinct CDR3 sequences, 8% to 9% of which are singletons, and approximately 2% rests with the top ten. In addition, the sample was reused for a study of yellow fever vaccine responses in identical twins.

Sequenced: memory (CD45RO+) T cells sorted from blood. These receptors all stem from a woman aged 18-29 years in good health.

This clonotype appeared many times. V is TRBV11-3 and J is TRBJ2-2; the match to TRBD2 covers 7 bases. With 8 bases clipped from V and 7 bases from J, the junction kept 4 bases outside the gene matches. This CDR3 has 12 residues. CDR1 is SGHNT and CDR2 is YENEEA in the germline V gene. The CDR3 spells CASLGLGGELFF. The CDR3 DNA sequence: TGTGCCAGCCTTGGACTAGGCGGGGAGCTGTTTTTT. Drawing the rest from reference TRBV11-3 and TRBJ2-2, the complete variable domain is EAGVVQSPRYKIIEKKQPVAFWCNPISGHNTLYWYLQNLGQGPELLIRYENEEAVDDSQLPKDRFSAERLKGVDSTLKIQPAELGDSAVYLCASLGLGGELFFGEGSRLTVL.

In nucleotides, the CDR3 is TGCAGTGCCAGGTGGGGGCCGGCCTACAATGAGCAGTTCTTC. This encodes CSARWGPAYNEQFF. The J gene is TRBJ2-1, the V gene TRBV20-1; TRBD1 is a possible D gene (6 bases). V was pared by 6 bases and J by 2 bases, with 14 bases between. This CDR3 region has 14 residues. The germline V gene has CDR1 DFQATT and CDR2 SNEGSKA (reference sequence).

V and J are TRBV5-4 and TRBJ1-2; D is uncertain. CDR3 length: 11 amino acids. CDR1 SGHNT and CDR2 YYREEE come from the germline V gene (reference sequence). The V end was cut by 3 bases, the J end by 2 bases, with 2 bases between. Written as DNA, the CDR3 is TGTGCCAGCAGCTACAACTATGGCTACACCTTC. This codes for CASSYNYGYTF.

The sample holds many counts of this clonotype. The chain is built from TRBV12-3 or TRBV12-4 and TRBJ2-5, with 7 bases matching TRBD2. V trimming: 3 bases; J trimming: 3 bases; junction bases outside the gene matches: 7. This CDR3 region has 15 residues. CDR3 in DNA: TGTGCCAGCAGTTTCGGGATGGGAGGGGAAGAGACCCAGTACTTC. As protein: CASSFGMGGEETQYF.

V usage is TRBV28 and J usage is TRBJ2-7; possibly TRBD2 for D (6 bases). The CDR3 sequence is 14 residues long. Per the germline V gene, CDR1 is MDHEN and CDR2 is SYDVKM. V was trimmed by 7 bases and J by 3 bases, leaving 16 bases between them. The CDR3 DNA reads TGTGCCAGCACCGTGGGAGGTCGGAGCTACGAGCAGTACTTC. Its translation is CASTVGGRSYEQYF. The variable domain in full, completed from reference TRBV28 and TRBJ2-7, reads DVKVTQSSRYLVKRTGEKVFLECVQDMDHENMFWYRQDPGLGLRLIYFSYDVKMKEKGDIPEGYSVSREKKERFSLILESASTNQTSMYLCASTVGGRSYEQYFGPGTRLTVT.

This clonotype appeared many times. The chain is built from TRBV3-1 and TRBJ2-2; TRBD2 agrees at 9 bases. The junction had 13 bases not matched to a gene; V was cut back by 4 bases and J by 1 base. There are 19 residues in the CDR3. Germline loops: CDR1 LGHDT, CDR2 YNNKEL (reference sequence). CDR3 nucleotides: TGTGCCAGCAGCCGGTTCTCCGGGACTAGCAGGCAGAACACCGGGGAGCTGTTTTTT. This sequence encodes CASSRFSGTSRQNTGELFF. The whole variable domain, remainder taken from reference TRBV3-1 and TRBJ2-2, is DTAVSQTPKYLVTQMGNDKSIKCEQNLGHDTMYWYKQDSKKFLKIMFSYNNKELIINETVPNRFSPKSPDKAHLNLHINSLELGDSAVYFCASSRFSGTSRQNTGELFFGEGSRLTVL.

The V gene is TRBV20-1, the J gene TRBJ2-7, with TRBD2 matching 13 bases. CDR3 length: 13 amino acids. Trimming at V came to 6 bases and at J to 5 bases, leaving 4 bases not matched to a gene. The germline V gene encodes CDR1 DFQATT and CDR2 SNEGSKA (reference sequence). The CDR3 DNA sequence: TGCAGTGCAAGGACTAGCGGGAGCCACGAGCAGTACTTC. Its translation is CSARTSGSHEQYF.

This chain joins TRBV14 and TRBJ1-1; D unresolved. V was clipped by 8 bases and J by 1 base, with 8 bases between them. CDR1 is SGHDN and CDR2 is FVKESK in the germline V gene. There are 12 residues in the CDR3. CDR3 protein: CASGWRNTEAFF. The CDR3 region has the DNA TGTGCCAGCGGGTGGAGGAACACTGAAGCTTTCTTT.

The chain is built from TRBV18 and TRBJ2-7; 9 nucleotides align to TRBD1. The germline CDR1 and CDR2 sequences are KGHSH and LQKENI. The CDR3 length is 17 residues. V shed 1 base, J shed 2 bases, and the junction held 9 bases outside the gene matches. The CDR3 nucleotides are TGTGCCAGCTCACCACTCGGGGGACAGGGTGGGACCTACGAGCAGTACTTC. Protein: CASSPLGGQGGTYEQYF.

This clonotype has ten or more counts. The V and J genes are TRBV5-1 and TRBJ2-1, with 8 positions matching TRBD2. Germline V gene lookup returns CDR1 SGHRS and CDR2 YFSETQ. CDR3 length: 19 amino acids. Germline trimming cut 1 base from V and 1 base from J; bases unmatched to any gene: 13. The CDR3 is CASSLWETSENWSYNEQFF. DNA of the CDR3: TGCGCCAGCAGCTTGTGGGAGACTAGCGAAAATTGGTCCTACAATGAGCAGTTCTTC.

The chain is built from TRBV5-6 and TRBJ2-4; D is possibly TRBD1 or TRBD2 (6 bases each). Germline assignment: CDR1 SGHDT and CDR2 YYEEEE. The CDR3 extends over 15 amino acids. Trimming removed 2 bases at V and 8 bases at J, with 17 bases between. The CDR3 is CASSFKTGARDIQYF. In nucleotides, the CDR3 is TGTGCCAGCAGCTTCAAAACGGGGGCGCGGGACATTCAGTACTTC.

This clonotype has just a few counts. The chain carries TRBV2 and TRBJ2-4, with D unclear. This CDR3 comprises 13 residues. The V gene lost 8 bases and the J gene lost 0 bases, with 8 bases spanning the gap. Germline lookup yields CDR1 SNHLY and CDR2 FYNNEI. In nucleotides, the CDR3 is TGTGCCAGCCACGCGGAAGCCAAAAACATTCAGTACTTC. Its translation: CASHAEAKNIQYF.

This clonotype was counted at least ten times. The V call is TRBV9, the J call TRBJ2-1, with TRBD2 identical over 9 bases. V was clipped by 1 base and J by 6 bases; unmatched bases: 17. From germline, CDR1 is SGDLS and CDR2 YYNGEE. The CDR3 is made up of 19 amino acids. CDR3 coding DNA: TGTGCCAGCAGCGTACGGGCGGTGGCGGGAGGGACGCCTTCCAATGAGCAGTTCTTC. Residues: CASSVRAVAGGTPSNEQFF.

This clonotype was seen ten or more times. The V gene is TRBV7-7, the J gene TRBJ2-5; D is possibly TRBD2 (5 bases). This CDR3 contains 15 residues. Germline CDR1 reads SSHAT; CDR2 reads FNYEAQ (reference sequence). The V and J ends lost 1 base and 3 bases respectively, with 12 bases between them. DNA of the CDR3: TGTGCCAGCAGCTTAGGTCGGGGAAAGAAAGAGACCCAGTACTTC. It codes for CASSLGRGKKETQYF.

The chain employs TRBV11-2 and TRBJ2-3, with 8 bases identical to TRBD1. This CDR3 is built from 16 residues. The germline V gene encodes CDR1 SGHAT and CDR2 FQNNGV. The V and J ends lost 0 bases and 6 bases, in that order; junction bases with no gene match: 8. For the CDR3, the DNA is TGTGCCAGCAGCTTAGAATCGGCAGGGGGCTTGGATACGCAGTATTTT. Translating it yields CASSLESAGGLDTQYF.

The genes are TRBV21-1 and TRBJ2-7. TRBV21-1 is deemed a pseudogene. The CDR3 is 10 residues long. The DNA for the CDR3 is TGTGCCAACTTGGGGTACGAGCAGTACTTC. It codes for CANLGYEQYF.

The rearrangement uses TRBV15 and TRBJ2-1; 10 bases agree with TRBD1. The CDR3 loop spans 15 amino acids. Germline V gene lookup returns CDR1 LNHNV and CDR2 YYDKDF (reference sequence). J lost 6 bases, V lost 2 bases, and 4 bases had no gene match. The CDR3 region has the DNA TGTGCCACCAGCAGACCCGGGACAGGGGTCAATGAGCAGTTCTTC. Its translation is CATSRPGTGVNEQFF. The full variable domain, completed using reference TRBV15 and TRBJ2-1, is DAMVIQNPRYQVTQFGKPVTLSCSQTLNHNVMYWYQQKSSQAPKLLFHYYDKDFNNEADTPDNFQSRRPNTSFCFLDIRSPGLGDTAMYLCATSRPGTGVNEQFFGPGTRLTVL.

CDR3 DNA: TGCAGTGCTTCCACCCTGGGACGAGACACCGGGGAGCTGTTTTTT. Translated, it gives CSASTLGRDTGELFF. This chain joins TRBV20-1 and TRBJ2-2; D tentatively fits TRBD1 or TRBD2 (5 bases each). Trimming pared 5 bases from V and 3 bases from J, leaving 16 bases between. Germline-derived CDR1 and CDR2 are DFQATT and SNEGSKA (reference sequence). The CDR3 loop spans 15 amino acids.

This clonotype has a count of ten or more. V and J are TRBV12-3 or TRBV12-4 and TRBJ2-1, with TRBD2 identical over 12 bases. Unmatched junction bases numbered 12, after V lost 2 bases and J lost 7 bases. This CDR3 is built from 18 residues. The CDR3, as DNA: TGTGCCAGCAGTTTATTCCCTCAGACTAGCGGGAGACCGAATGAGCAGTTCTTC. This codes for CASSLFPQTSGRPNEQFF.

This clonotype was seen many times. This chain joins TRBV12-3 or TRBV12-4 and TRBJ2-2; 8 bases are shared with TRBD2. Unmatched junction bases numbered 11, after V lost 6 bases and J lost 5 bases. The CDR3 consists of 16 residues. CDR3 sequence: CASRDLHGRGTGELFF. The CDR3 region has the DNA TGTGCCAGCAGAGACCTTCACGGGAGGGGTACCGGGGAGCTGTTTTTT.